This record covers a single T cell receptor beta chain. Its antigen is as yet unknown. The junction departs from germline at one end; a sequencing error may be responsible. TCRdb re-derived calls from the RT-PCR reads in MiXCR, one entry per CDR3 protein. The data show roughly 190,000 distinct CDR3 sequences, approximately 14% seen once. The V gene's germline CDR1 is SQVTM and CDR2 ANQGSEA. The CDR3 has 13 residues. This specimen belongs to a study of response to subunit inactivated influenza vaccine. Study results and caveats: Each seasonal influenza vaccination, the authors suggested, recruits few new T cells.

The source of this sequence is a man between 45 and 60 years old who received an inactivated influenza vaccine. The J gene is TRBJ2-2, the V gene TRBV29-1, with TRBD1 matching 8 bases. The specimen was CD8+ T cells sorted from PBMCs, collected 5 days after vaccination. DNA of the CDR3: TGCAGCGCGGACAGGGCGGACACCGGGGAGCTGCTTTTT. Its protein product is CSADRADTGELLF.